This T cell receptor (beta chain) emerged from a study of technical replicates of blood from a few donors. Libraries were prepared by immunoSEQ multiplex PCR; TCRdb keeps only in-frame clonotypes and omits some of them. The data contain more than 70,000 clones, roughly 93% of them singletons. J lost 0 bases, V lost 3 bases, and 5 bases had no gene match. CDR1 and CDR2 (germline): SNHLY, FYNNEI. The CDR3 sequence is 15 residues long. This rearrangement joins TRBV2 to TRBJ2-7; 7 nucleotides match TRBD2. The sample comprised T cells isolated from PBMCs. The TCR sequence derives from a human donor in good health. CDR3: CASSDGRWSSYEQYF. The CDR3, as DNA: TGTGCCAGCAGTGACGGGAGGTGGAGCTCCTACGAGCAGTACTTC.